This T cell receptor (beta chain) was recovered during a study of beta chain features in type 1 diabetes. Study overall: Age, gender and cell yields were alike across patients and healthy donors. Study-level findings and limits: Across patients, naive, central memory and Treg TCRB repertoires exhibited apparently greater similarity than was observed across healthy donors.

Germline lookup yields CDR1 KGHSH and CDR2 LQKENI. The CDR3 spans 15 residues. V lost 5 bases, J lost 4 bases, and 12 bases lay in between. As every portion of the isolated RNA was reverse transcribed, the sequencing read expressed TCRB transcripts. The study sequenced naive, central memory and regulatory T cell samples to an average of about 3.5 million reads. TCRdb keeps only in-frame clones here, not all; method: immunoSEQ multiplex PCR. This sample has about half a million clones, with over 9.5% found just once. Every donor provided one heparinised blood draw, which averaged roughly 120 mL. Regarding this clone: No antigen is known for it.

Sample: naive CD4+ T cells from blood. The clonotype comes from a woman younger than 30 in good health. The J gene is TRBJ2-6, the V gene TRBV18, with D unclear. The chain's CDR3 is CASSSQISGANVLTF. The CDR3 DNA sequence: TGTGCCAGCTCATCTCAAATTTCCGGGGCCAACGTCCTGACTTTC.